This T cell receptor beta chain is drawn from a study of monozygotic twins with inflammatory bowel disease. Template switching incorporated UMIs with a 6-nucleotide sample barcode. With about 15 and 9 cycles respectively, two nested PCRs were carried out on TCRalpha and TCRbeta cDNA. TCRdb reprocessed the 5' RACE reads; each CDR3 protein has one entry and no DNA is given. This table lists about 160,000 distinct CDR3 sequences. General observations from the study: IBD patients had lower TCRbeta diversity (inverse Simpson) than healthy co-twins.

Unfractionated whole blood yielded total RNA, and T cells were not sorted. Comments on this clonotype: Its antigen is still unknown.

Sequencing was done on a sample of blood. This sequence was found in a human donor with ulcerative colitis or Crohn's disease, or a healthy co-twin of an affected twin (not recorded which).

This CDR3 is CASSPSETQYF. This chain links TRBV18 with TRBJ2-5. Germline-derived CDR1 and CDR2 are KGHSH and LQKENI. The CDR3 covers 11 residues. Full variable domain (outside the CDR3, taken from reference TRBV18 and TRBJ2-5): NAGVMQNPRHLVRRRGQEARLRCSPMKGHSHVYWYRQLPEEGLKFMVYLQKENIIDESGMPKERFSAEFPKEGPSILRIQQVVRGDSAAYFCASSPSETQYFGPGTRLLVL.